These 21 T cell receptor beta chains came from one sample sequenced in a study of blood T cell repertoires in COVID-19. Sequencing used immunoSEQ multiplex PCR; TCRdb keeps in-frame clones, though not all of them. Of 95,000 to 150,000 clones listed, around 86% are singletons. The sequenced sample was peripheral blood. The origin of the receptors is a human donor in a cohort sampled during active COVID-19.

Here the CDR3 reads CASSSGGNTEAFF. Here the CDR3 DNA reads TGTGCCAGCAGCTCGGGGGGTAATACTGAAGCTTTCTTT. The chain carries TRBV7-2 and TRBJ1-1; tentative D call: TRBD1 (5 bases). V was pared by 4 bases and J by 5 bases, with 11 bases between. Per germline, CDR1 SGHTA and CDR2 FQGNSA. This CDR3 contains 13 residues.

The chain couples TRBV6-1 to TRBJ2-7; tentatively, D is TRBD1 (6 bases). Germline CDR1 reads MNHNS; CDR2 reads SASEGT. The CDR3 is made up of 13 amino acids. V was clipped by 3 bases and J by 4 bases, with 10 bases between them. In DNA form, the CDR3 reads TGTGCCAGCAGTGACCTTAGGGGGTACGAGCAGTACTTC. The encoded protein is CASSDLRGYEQYF.

The gene calls are TRBV4-1 and TRBJ2-2; D possibly corresponds to TRBD1 (6 bases). Germline-derived CDR1 and CDR2 are MGHRA and YSYEKL. This CDR3 spans 16 amino acids. Trimming pared 1 base from V and 1 base from J, leaving 10 bases between. CDR3 sequence (DNA): TGCGCCAGCAGCCAAGTTCCAGGGGTGAACACCGGGGAGCTGTTTTTT. It encodes CASSQVPGVNTGELFF.

This clone was observed once. The rearrangement uses TRBV9 and TRBJ2-7, with a tentative D call TRBD2 (6 bases). This CDR3 is 13 amino acids long. V lost 2 bases, J lost 4 bases, and 10 bases lay in between. Germline V gene sequence: CDR1 SGDLS, CDR2 YYNGEE. The CDR3 nucleotides are TGTGCCAGCAGCGTCGGGCGGGATTACGAGCAGTACTTC. Translated: CASSVGRDYEQYF.

The J gene is TRBJ1-6, the V gene TRBV4-2; 9 bases fit TRBD1. With 7 bases clipped from V and 8 bases from J, the junction kept 6 bases outside the gene matches. This CDR3 comprises 14 residues. Looked up from germline, CDR1 is LGHNA and CDR2 is YNFKEQ. In nucleotides, the CDR3 is TGTGCCAGCACTCCGGGACAGGGTCATTCACCCCTCCACTTT. It translates to CASTPGQGHSPLHF.

This rearrangement joins TRBV9 to TRBJ2-2; 7 bases line up with TRBD1. Germline CDR1 is SGDLS and CDR2 is YYNGEE. V lost 4 bases to trimming and J lost 7 bases; unmatched junction nucleotides: 10. The CDR3 runs 15 residues. The CDR3 sequence is CASSLQTGNLGELFF. CDR3 nucleotides: TGTGCCAGCAGCCTACAGACAGGGAATCTCGGGGAGCTGTTTTTT.

This clone was picked up one time. This chain uses TRBV27 with TRBJ2-7; possibly TRBD1 for D (5 bases). This CDR3 spans 14 amino acids. Trimming removed 6 bases at V and 1 base at J, with 13 bases between. The V gene's germline CDR1 is MNHEY and CDR2 SMNVEV (reference sequence). The CDR3 region is CASRYLDTSYEQYF. The DNA for the CDR3 is TGTGCCAGCAGGTATTTGGACACATCCTACGAGCAGTACTTC.

The chain employs TRBV4-1 and TRBJ1-5; D remains unclear. Trimming took 0 bases from V and 0 from J, leaving 12 bases between them. This CDR3 has 17 residues. Per germline, CDR1 MGHRA and CDR2 YSYEKL. Here the CDR3 reads CASSQEGQTNSNQPQHF. The CDR3 DNA follows: TGCGCCAGCAGCCAAGAAGGTCAGACAAATAGCAATCAGCCCCAGCATTTT.

V gene TRBV4-2 combines with J gene TRBJ2-1; TRBD1 matches 7 bases. This CDR3 region has 14 residues. Trimming took 4 bases from V and 8 from J; bases not matched to a gene: 8. The germline CDR1 and CDR2 sequences are LGHNA and YNFKEQ. DNA of the CDR3: TGTGCCAGCAGCCGAGAGACAGGGTTCGATGAGCAGTTCTTC. Translation gives CASSRETGFDEQFF.

The genes are TRBV27 and TRBJ1-6; 8 bases map to TRBD1. V was clipped by 4 bases and J by 0 bases; unmatched bases: 8. The CDR3 extends over 18 amino acids. Germline V gene lookup returns CDR1 MNHEY and CDR2 SMNVEV (reference sequence). CDR3 region: CASSYSGQGASYNSPLHF. The CDR3 DNA is TGTGCCAGCAGTTACTCCGGACAGGGTGCCTCCTATAATTCACCCCTCCACTTT.

This clone appeared a single time. The chain recombines TRBV6-5 with TRBJ1-1; 9 bases fit TRBD1. Per germline, CDR1 MNHEY and CDR2 SVGAGI. Losses at the gene ends were 6 bases for V and 5 bases for J; bases not matched to a gene: 7. The CDR3 runs to 14 residues. The DNA of the CDR3 is TGTGCCAGCAGAAGACAGGGGGACCCTACTGAAGCTTTCTTT. Translation: CASRRQGDPTEAFF.

This clone has just one count. The chain combines TRBV2 with TRBJ2-3, with 9 nucleotides matching TRBD2. CDR1 is SNHLY, CDR2 FYNNEI, per germline. This CDR3 has 15 residues. Trimming removed 7 bases from V and 3 bases from J; junction bases left unmatched: 8. CDR3 sequence (DNA): TGTGCCAGCAAGGCGCCGGCGGGGGGGACAGATACGCAGTATTTT. This codes for CASKAPAGGTDTQYF.

The chain combines TRBV4-1 with TRBJ2-1; 11 positions match TRBD2. Germline assignment: CDR1 MGHRA and CDR2 YSYEKL. The V gene end was trimmed by 8 bases and the J gene end by 6 bases; junction bases not matched to a gene: 18. This CDR3 comprises 18 residues. CDR3 sequence (DNA): TGCGCCAGCGGTTTATCGGGACTAGCGGTAGCGTTAGGCAATGAGCAGTTCTTC. Its translation: CASGLSGLAVALGNEQFF.

A single count supports this clone. The genes are TRBV12-3 or TRBV12-4 and TRBJ1-1; TRBD1 is a possible D gene (5 bases). The CDR3 covers 13 residues. Trimming took 2 bases from V and 7 from J, leaving 11 bases between them. In DNA, the CDR3 is TGTGCCAGCAGTTTAACGGGTAGGGGTGAAGCTTTCTTT. Translation gives CASSLTGRGEAFF.

This sequence joins TRBV4-1 and TRBJ2-5; the match to TRBD2 covers 10 bases. The CDR3 totals 17 residues. Unmatched junction bases numbered 9, after V lost 1 base and J lost 4 bases. Germline CDR1 reads MGHRA; CDR2 reads YSYEKL. The CDR3 nucleotides are TGCGCCAGCAGCCAAGTCTTCCTAGCGGGAGTCGTAGAGACCCAGTACTTC. It translates to CASSQVFLAGVVETQYF.

CDR3 sequence: CASSQVGSGDYNEQFF. The CDR3, as DNA: TGCGCCAGCAGCCAAGTTGGGTCCGGGGATTACAATGAGCAGTTCTTC. The chain links TRBV4-1 to TRBJ2-1; possibly TRBD2 for D (5 bases). Germline-derived CDR1 and CDR2 are MGHRA and YSYEKL. V lost 1 base, J lost 4 bases, and 14 bases lay in between. CDR3 length: 16 residues.

This clone was counted a single time. This chain joins TRBV11-2 and TRBJ2-7; unclear D gene. Trimming left V 3 bases short and J 5 bases short, with 8 bases between. CDR1 is SGHAT, CDR2 FQNNGV, per germline. The CDR3 has 12 amino acids. The CDR3 DNA sequence: TGTGCCAGCAGCTTGACAACGGACGAGCAGTACTTC. Amino acids: CASSLTTDEQYF.

V is TRBV2 and J is TRBJ2-2; 8 nucleotides match TRBD1. The CDR3 has 16 residues. Germline CDR1 SNHLY, CDR2 FYNNEI. V shed 11 bases and J 7 bases; nucleotides not matched to a gene: 18. CDR3 coding DNA: TGTGCCTCCCACAGGGGGATCGGTGGAAAGGGCGGGGAGCTGTTTTTT. It codes for CASHRGIGGKGGELFF.

This chain connects TRBV7-2 to TRBJ2-5; 7 nucleotides match TRBD2. The CDR3 has 17 amino acids. Germline V lookup: CDR1 SGHTA, CDR2 FQGNSA. The J segment lost 2 bases and the V segment lost 5 bases, leaving 14 bases of the junction unmatched. The CDR3 DNA reads as TGTGCCAGCAGCCAATCTTTTGTGTCGGGAGGACAAGAGACCCAGTACTTC. Translation: CASSQSFVSGGQETQYF.

J is TRBJ2-7 and V is TRBV4-1; 8 nucleotides align to TRBD2. The V and J ends lost 4 bases and 6 bases, in that order; junction bases with no gene match: 8. Germline CDR1 reads MGHRA; CDR2 reads YSYEKL. The CDR3 covers 14 residues. The CDR3 nucleotides read TGCGCCAGCAGCCCCCAGAGCGGGAGCCGCGAGCAGTACTTC. Translated, it gives CASSPQSGSREQYF.

The rearrangement joins TRBV5-1 to TRBJ1-6, with no clear D. Germline V lookup: CDR1 SGHRS, CDR2 YFSETQ. V lost 0 bases and J 6 bases, leaving 13 bases between the germline ends. The CDR3 loop spans 16 amino acids. CDR3 in DNA: TGCGCCAGCAGCTTGGCCGGAGCGGCAGTTAATTCACCCCTCCACTTT. The encoded protein is CASSLAGAAVNSPLHF.